This record looks at one T cell receptor (beta chain) sequence and its context. These data originate in a study of technical replicates of blood from a few donors. Looked up from germline, CDR1 is MNHEY and CDR2 is SVGAGI. This CDR3 has 14 residues. V shed 10 bases, J shed 3 bases, and the junction held 8 bases outside the gene matches. The table came from immunoSEQ multiplex PCR; TCRdb's copy has only in-frame clones and leaves some out. The sample holds 14,000 or so clones; around four fifths are singletons and the top ten take roughly 11%. The sequence came from a human donor in good health. The chain combines TRBV6-5 with TRBJ2-3; 9 bases are a match to TRBD2. The material sequenced was PBMCs. The CDR3 region has the DNA TGTGCCACGAGCAGGAGCGGGGGGACAGATACGCAGTATTTT. Its translation: CATSRSGGTDTQYF.